What follows describes a single T cell receptor beta chain. As yet, its antigen is unknown. Every isolated RNA sample was fully reverse transcribed, so sequencing captured expressed TCRB transcripts. Repertoires were generated with immunoSEQ multiplex PCR, while TCRdb's copy carries only in-frame clones and drops some. This table holds more than 300,000 clones, 10% to 15% found once. Based on CD45RO/CCR7/CD25/CD127/CD95/CD27, CD4+ regulatory, stem cell-like memory, naive and central memory cells were sorted. Germline CDR1 reads KGHSH; CDR2 reads LQKENI. V dropped 1 base and J dropped 0 bases, with 12 bases sitting between them. CDR3 length: 16 residues. This entry belongs to a study of beta chain features in type 1 diabetes. Findings and caveats of the study: Shorter TCRB CDR3s, moderately but significantly so, marked every one of the four CD4+ subsets in Type 1 diabetes patients.

The chain couples TRBV18 to TRBJ1-1; no reliable D call. The receptor's source is a woman aged 18-35 years with type 1 diabetes. Sequencing was carried out using naive CD4+ T cells from blood. The CDR3 loop is CASSPLRSGMNTEAFF. For the CDR3, the DNA is TGTGCCAGCTCACCACTCAGGAGCGGAATGAACACTGAAGCTTTCTTT. The full variable domain, its missing parts supplied by reference TRBV18 and TRBJ1-1, is NAGVMQNPRHLVRRRGQEARLRCSPMKGHSHVYWYRQLPEEGLKFMVYLQKENIIDESGMPKERFSAEFPKEGPSILRIQQVVRGDSAAYFCASSPLRSGMNTEAFFGQGTRLTVV.